These 24 T cell receptor beta chains originate from one sample sequenced in a study of T-cell memory formation after mild COVID-19. TCRdb redid the calling of the 5' RACE reads with MiXCR, one entry per CDR3 protein. The sample has under 450,000 distinct CDR3 sequences; less than 25% are singletons. The sample consisted of PBMCs or a T cell subset sorted from them (not recorded which). The source is a man aged 18 to 29 who had mild COVID-19 (a few samples of this study predate the infection). Cell type and time point are not known.

The gene calls are TRBV7-2 and TRBJ2-5, with a weak D call TRBD1 (6 bases). Per the germline V gene, CDR1 is SGHTA and CDR2 is FQGNSA. Trimming pared 3 bases from V and 2 bases from J, leaving 10 bases between. The CDR3 is 14 residues long. The CDR3 nucleotides are TGTGCCAGCAGCTTCGACAGGCCACAAGAGACCCAGTACTTC. It codes for CASSFDRPQETQYF.

This clonotype appeared a few times. V gene TRBV20-1 combines with J gene TRBJ1-5, with D uncertain. Trimming pared 5 bases from V and 0 bases from J, leaving 8 bases between. Germline CDR1 is DFQATT and CDR2 is SNEGSKA (reference sequence). This CDR3 has 13 residues. The CDR3 spells CSAYDNSNQPQHF. CDR3 nucleotide sequence: TGCAGTGCTTATGACAATAGCAATCAGCCCCAGCATTTT.

V usage is TRBV7-3 and J usage is TRBJ2-2; tentative D call: TRBD2 (6 bases). V was shortened by 3 bases and J by 5 bases, with 13 bases between the two germline ends. Per the germline V gene, CDR1 is SGHTA and CDR2 is FQGTGA. This CDR3 comprises 15 residues. CDR3 protein: CASSLDYKITGELFF. The CDR3 DNA reads TGTGCCAGCAGCTTGGACTACAAAATAACCGGGGAGCTGTTTTTT.

The genes are TRBV6-2 or TRBV6-3 and TRBJ2-7; D not certain. The CDR3 extends over 12 amino acids. V shed 6 bases and J shed 1 base, with 7 bases lying between them. Germline V gives CDR1 MNHEY, CDR2 SVGEGT. The DNA of the CDR3 is TGTGCCAGCAGCACCAATTCCTACGAGCAGTACTTC. Residues: CASSTNSYEQYF.

This clonotype was counted at least ten times. V gene TRBV4-3 combines with J gene TRBJ2-1; 10 nucleotides agree with TRBD2. The trim removed 6 bases at V and 2 bases at J, leaving 4 bases unmatched. The CDR3 is 15 amino acids. Germline V gives CDR1 LGHNA, CDR2 YSLEER. The CDR3 DNA follows: TGCGCCAGCAGACCCGGGACTAGCGCCTACAATGAGCAGTTCTTC. This gives the protein CASRPGTSAYNEQFF.

The sample holds a few counts of this clonotype. Here the CDR3 DNA reads TGTGCCAGCAGCTTAGGTGGGGGGCTCGGAAACACCATATATTTT. It codes for CASSLGGGLGNTIYF. This chain connects TRBV7-8 to TRBJ1-3; D perhaps matches TRBD1 (6 bases). Germline CDR1 and CDR2: SGHVS and FQNEAQ. V lost 1 base, J lost 4 bases, and 11 bases lay in between. The CDR3 covers 15 residues.

About this clonotype itself: The CDR3 does not close with the conserved phenylalanine or tryptophan, likely indicating a read error. J is TRBJ2-5 and V is TRBV5-1; maybe TRBD2 (5 bases). CDR3 length: 13 residues. Between the trimmed V and J ends, which lost 4 bases and 3 bases, there was a span of 10 bases. Germline V gene sequence: CDR1 SGHRS, CDR2 YFSETQ. CDR3 sequence reads: CASSQRVEETQYV. The CDR3 DNA follows: TGCGCCAGCAGCCAGAGGGTGGAAGAGACCCAGTACGTC.

This clonotype was counted between two and nine times. This chain connects TRBV4-3 to TRBJ2-1, with D perhaps TRBD2 (5 bases). Trimming removed 5 bases at V and 4 bases at J, with 21 bases between. The CDR3 has 17 amino acids. The germline V gene encodes CDR1 LGHNA and CDR2 YSLEER. CDR3 DNA sequence: TGCGCCAGCAGCTCATCGATCTTAGCGAGGCCTTACAATGAGCAGTTCTTC. Amino acid sequence: CASSSSILARPYNEQFF.

This clonotype came up a few times. The CDR3 here is CSAREGDNRGYTF. The CDR3 coding sequence is TGCAGTGCTAGAGAGGGGGACAATAGGGGCTACACCTTC. The chain carries TRBV20-1 and TRBJ1-2, with a weak D call TRBD1 (6 bases). Trimming pared 0 bases from V and 8 bases from J, leaving 13 bases between. The germline V gene encodes CDR1 DFQATT and CDR2 SNEGSKA (reference sequence). The CDR3 is made up of 13 amino acids.

This rearrangement joins TRBV15 to TRBJ2-4, with D perhaps assigned TRBD1 or TRBD2 (7 bases each). In germline, CDR1 is LNHNV, CDR2 YYDKDF (reference sequence). Trimming removed 2 bases from V and 9 bases from J, with 14 bases in between. CDR3 length: 14 amino acids. This chain's CDR3 is CATSRKDREGIQYF. The CDR3 bases are TGTGCCACCAGCAGAAAAGACAGGGAGGGCATTCAGTACTTC.

This chain connects TRBV5-6 to TRBJ1-4; 7 bases line up with TRBD1. Germline loops: CDR1 SGHDT, CDR2 YYEEEE. Trimming removed 0 bases from V and 7 bases from J; junction bases left unmatched: 3. The CDR3 is 14 residues long. The CDR3 loop is CASSLGDRREKLFF. In DNA, the CDR3 is TGTGCCAGCAGCTTGGGGGACAGACGTGAAAAACTGTTTTTT.

Many counts were recorded for this clonotype. The chain combines TRBV18 with TRBJ2-1; D could derive from TRBD1 or TRBD2 (5 bases each). Germline-derived CDR1 and CDR2 are KGHSH and LQKENI. This CDR3 is 15 amino acids long. Trimming shortened V by 4 bases and J by 0 bases, and 10 bases separated the two germline ends. The CDR3 sequence: CASSLEGSSYNEQFF. The CDR3 DNA follows: TGTGCCAGCTCACTAGAGGGGAGCTCCTACAATGAGCAGTTCTTC.

The table lists this clonotype with a few counts. The V and J genes are TRBV15 and TRBJ2-7; no reliable D call. Germline-derived CDR1 and CDR2 are LNHNV and YYDKDF (reference sequence). There are 15 residues in the CDR3. Trimming pared 0 bases from V and 1 base from J, leaving 10 bases between. This chain's CDR3 is CATSRDLGLSYEQYF. For the CDR3, the DNA is TGTGCCACCAGCAGAGATCTGGGGTTATCCTACGAGCAGTACTTC. The variable domain in full, with the rest retrieved from reference TRBV15 and TRBJ2-7, is DAMVIQNPRYQVTQFGKPVTLSCSQTLNHNVMYWYQQKSSQAPKLLFHYYDKDFNNEADTPDNFQSRRPNTSFCFLDIRSPGLGDTAMYLCATSRDLGLSYEQYFGPGTRLTVT.

In its sample, this clonotype was seen a few times. The gene calls are TRBV18 and TRBJ2-7, with D possibly called TRBD1 or TRBD2 (5 bases each). This CDR3 comprises 15 residues. Germline lookup yields CDR1 KGHSH and CDR2 LQKENI. The V end lost 3 bases, the J end lost 3 bases, and 15 bases lay between the germline ends. The DNA for the CDR3 is TGTGCCAGCTCACCGGGCTCAGGGAGAGTCTACGAGCAGTACGTC. It is translated as CASSPGSGRVYEQYV.

The CDR3 region has the DNA TGTGCCAGCAGTGCGACGGGGAACACTGAAGCTTTCTTT. Amino acids: CASSATGNTEAFF. The chain combines TRBV6-2 or TRBV6-3 with TRBJ1-1; D unresolved. The V end lost 5 bases, the J end lost 1 base, and 8 bases lay between the germline ends. Germline CDR1 reads MNHEY; CDR2 reads SVGEGT. The CDR3 contains 13 residues.

The CDR3 DNA follows: TGCGCCAGCAGCTTCCAGGGGGGATCGTCAGATACGCAGTATTTT. As protein: CASSFQGGSSDTQYF. The chain recombines TRBV5-1 with TRBJ2-3, with D possibly being TRBD1 (7 bases). Germline CDR1 and CDR2: SGHRS and YFSETQ. This CDR3 has 15 residues. Trimming shortened V by 2 bases and J by 4 bases, and 14 bases separated the two germline ends.

The table lists this clonotype with many counts. This sequence joins TRBV4-3 and TRBJ1-1; D uncertain. V lost 0 bases and J 5 bases, leaving 4 bases between the germline ends. Germline V lookup: CDR1 LGHNA, CDR2 YSLEER. The CDR3 contains 12 residues. The CDR3 coding sequence is TGCGCCAGCAGCCAAGATGAAACTGAAGCTTTCTTT. Protein: CASSQDETEAFF.

The genes are TRBV12-3 or TRBV12-4 and TRBJ1-2; D gene ambiguous. The CDR3 extends over 14 amino acids. Trimming removed 3 bases at V and 8 bases at J, with 16 bases between. The DNA of the CDR3 is TGTGCCAGCAGTTTCCGGCAGCGCTTTGGGGGCTACACCTTC. It yields the protein CASSFRQRFGGYTF.

This clonotype was detected only a few times. J is TRBJ1-4 and V is TRBV3-1; possible D gene TRBD1, 5 bases. Germline CDR1 reads LGHDT; CDR2 reads YNNKEL (reference sequence). This CDR3 has 13 amino acids. Trimming pared 10 bases from V and 6 bases from J, leaving 15 bases between. The CDR3 protein is CATEGDTDEKLFF. For the CDR3, the DNA is TGTGCCACAGAAGGGGATACTGATGAAAAACTGTTTTTT.

The CDR3 spells CASSLGTGRGTYNEQFF. In nucleotides, the CDR3 is TGTGCCAGCAGTTTAGGGACAGGACGGGGCACCTACAATGAGCAGTTCTTC. The V gene is TRBV27, the J gene TRBJ2-1; 8 nucleotides agree with TRBD1. The ends lost 2 bases at V and 2 bases at J; junction bases unmatched: 8. Germline V gives CDR1 MNHEY, CDR2 SMNVEV (reference sequence). The CDR3 spans 17 residues.

The chain employs TRBV6-5 and TRBJ2-3; D gene uncertain. The V and J ends lost 6 bases and 2 bases respectively, with 12 bases between them. CDR1 is MNHEY, CDR2 SVGAGI, per germline. The CDR3 has 14 residues. CDR3 protein: CASRTGLNTDTQYF. In DNA, the CDR3 is TGTGCCAGCAGGACTGGGTTGAACACAGATACGCAGTATTTT.

The chain couples TRBV6-2 or TRBV6-3 to TRBJ2-2; TRBD1 matches 8 bases. The germline gives CDR1 MNHEY, CDR2 SVGEGT. Trimming at V came to 2 bases and at J to 3 bases, leaving 8 bases not matched to a gene. The CDR3 covers 17 residues. CDR3 bases: TGTGCCAGCAGTTACCTCCCGTCGACAGGGGACACCGGGGAGCTGTTTTTT. This codes for CASSYLPSTGDTGELFF.

This clonotype occurred a few times. V usage is TRBV7-2 and J usage is TRBJ2-5, with TRBD1 identical over 10 bases. The CDR3 totals 16 residues. V lost 5 bases and J lost 3; bases outside the gene matches: 9. Germline V gene data show CDR1 as SGHTA and CDR2 as FQGNSA. CDR3 sequence (DNA): TGTGCCAGCAGCGTGACCCGGGACAGGGGAAAAGAGACCCAGTACTTC. Translated: CASSVTRDRGKETQYF.

This CDR3 reads CASSGLAGRSYNEQFF. The CDR3 nucleotides are TGTGCCAGCAGTGGACTAGCGGGCCGTTCCTACAATGAGCAGTTCTTC. This rearrangement joins TRBV12-3 or TRBV12-4 to TRBJ2-1, with 11 bases identical to TRBD2. The CDR3 has 16 residues. Losses at the gene ends were 5 bases for V and 1 base for J; bases not matched to a gene: 4.